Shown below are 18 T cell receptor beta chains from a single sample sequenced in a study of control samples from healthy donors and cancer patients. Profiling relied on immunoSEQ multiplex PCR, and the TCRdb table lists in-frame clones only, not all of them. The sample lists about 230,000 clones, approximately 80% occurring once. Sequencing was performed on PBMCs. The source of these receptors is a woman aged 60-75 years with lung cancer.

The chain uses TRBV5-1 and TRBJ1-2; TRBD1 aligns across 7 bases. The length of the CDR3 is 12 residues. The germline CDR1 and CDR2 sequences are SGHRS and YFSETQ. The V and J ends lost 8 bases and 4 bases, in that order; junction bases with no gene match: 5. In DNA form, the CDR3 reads TGCGCCAGTGCGCAGGGGGGCTATGGCTACACCTTC. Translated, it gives CASAQGGYGYTF.

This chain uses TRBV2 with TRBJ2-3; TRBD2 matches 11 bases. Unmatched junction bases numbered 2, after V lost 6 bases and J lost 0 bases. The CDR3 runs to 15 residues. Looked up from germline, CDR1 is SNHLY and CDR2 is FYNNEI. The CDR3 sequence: CASSGTSGSTDTQYF. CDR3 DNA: TGTGCCAGCAGCGGGACTAGCGGAAGCACAGATACGCAGTATTTT.

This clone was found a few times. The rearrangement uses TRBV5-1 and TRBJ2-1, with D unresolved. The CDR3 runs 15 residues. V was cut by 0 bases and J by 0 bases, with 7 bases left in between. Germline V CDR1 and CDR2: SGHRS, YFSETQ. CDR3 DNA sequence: TGCGCCAGCAGCTTGGCTATGGCCTCCTACAATGAGCAGTTCTTC. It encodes CASSLAMASYNEQFF. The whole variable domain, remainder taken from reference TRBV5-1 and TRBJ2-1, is KAGVTQTPRYLIKTRGQQVTLSCSPISGHRSVSWYQQTPGQGLQFLFEYFSETQRNKGNFPGRFSGRQFSNSRSEMNVSTLELGDSALYLCASSLAMASYNEQFFGPGTRLTVL.

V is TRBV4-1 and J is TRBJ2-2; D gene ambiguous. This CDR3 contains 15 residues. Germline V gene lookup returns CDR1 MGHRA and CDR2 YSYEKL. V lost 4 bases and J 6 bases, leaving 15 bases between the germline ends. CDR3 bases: TGCGCCAGCAGCCCCGCCCTATTTATGGCCGGGGAGCTGTTTTTT. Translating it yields CASSPALFMAGELFF.

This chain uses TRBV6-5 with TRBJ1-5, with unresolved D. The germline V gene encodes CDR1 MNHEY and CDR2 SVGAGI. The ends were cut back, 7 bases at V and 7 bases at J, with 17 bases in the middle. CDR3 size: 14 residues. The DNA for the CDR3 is TGTGCCAGCATCGGCCTGGGAATAGGCCAGCCCCAGCATTTT. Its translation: CASIGLGIGQPQHF.

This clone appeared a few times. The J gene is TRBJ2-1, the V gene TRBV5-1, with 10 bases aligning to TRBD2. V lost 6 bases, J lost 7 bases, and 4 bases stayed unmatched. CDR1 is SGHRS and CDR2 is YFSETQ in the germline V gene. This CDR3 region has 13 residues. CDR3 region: CASNPSGGNEQFF. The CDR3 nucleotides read TGCGCCAGCAACCCTAGCGGGGGTAATGAGCAGTTCTTC.

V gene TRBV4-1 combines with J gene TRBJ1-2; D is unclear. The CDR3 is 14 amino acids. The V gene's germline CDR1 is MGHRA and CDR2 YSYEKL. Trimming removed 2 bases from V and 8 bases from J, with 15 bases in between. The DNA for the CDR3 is TGCGCCAGCAGCCAAAACCGGGCCCCCCTAGGCTACACCTTC. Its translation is CASSQNRAPLGYTF.

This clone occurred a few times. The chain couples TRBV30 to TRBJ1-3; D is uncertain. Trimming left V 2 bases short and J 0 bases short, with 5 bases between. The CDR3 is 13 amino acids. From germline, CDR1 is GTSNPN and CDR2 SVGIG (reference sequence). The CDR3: CAWSLSSGNTIYF. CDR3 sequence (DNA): TGTGCCTGGAGTTTGAGCTCTGGAAACACCATATATTTT.

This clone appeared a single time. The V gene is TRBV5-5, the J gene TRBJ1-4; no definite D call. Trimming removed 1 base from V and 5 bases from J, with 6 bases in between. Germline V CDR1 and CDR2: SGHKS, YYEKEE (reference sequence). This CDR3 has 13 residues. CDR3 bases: TGTGCCAGCAGCTTGCCTACGAATGAAAAACTGTTTTTT. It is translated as CASSLPTNEKLFF.

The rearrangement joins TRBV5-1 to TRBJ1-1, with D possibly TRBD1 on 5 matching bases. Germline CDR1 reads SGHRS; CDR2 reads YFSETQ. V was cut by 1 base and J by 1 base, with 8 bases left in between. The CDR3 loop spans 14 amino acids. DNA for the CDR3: TGCGCCAGCAGCTTGTACGGGGGGAACACTGAAGCTTTCTTT. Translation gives CASSLYGGNTEAFF. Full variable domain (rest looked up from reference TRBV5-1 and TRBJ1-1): KAGVTQTPRYLIKTRGQQVTLSCSPISGHRSVSWYQQTPGQGLQFLFEYFSETQRNKGNFPGRFSGRQFSNSRSEMNVSTLELGDSALYLCASSLYGGNTEAFFGQGTRLTVV.

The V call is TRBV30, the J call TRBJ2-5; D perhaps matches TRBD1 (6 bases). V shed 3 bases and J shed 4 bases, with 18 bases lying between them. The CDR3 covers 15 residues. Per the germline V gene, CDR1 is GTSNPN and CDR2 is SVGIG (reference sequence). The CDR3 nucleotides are TGTGCCTGGAGCTCCCCACAGGGTGCCGTAGAGACCCAGTACTTC. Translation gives CAWSSPQGAVETQYF.

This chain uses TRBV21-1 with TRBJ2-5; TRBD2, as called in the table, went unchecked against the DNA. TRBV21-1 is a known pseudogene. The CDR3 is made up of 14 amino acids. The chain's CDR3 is CASSKLALPETQYF. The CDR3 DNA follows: TGTGCCAGCAGCAAACTCGCGCTTCCAGAGACCCAGTACTTC.

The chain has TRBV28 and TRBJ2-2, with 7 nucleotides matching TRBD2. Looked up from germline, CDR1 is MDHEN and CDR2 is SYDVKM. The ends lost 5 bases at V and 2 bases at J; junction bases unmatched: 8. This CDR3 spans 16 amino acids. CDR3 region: CASSTLADKNTGELFF. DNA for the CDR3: TGTGCCAGCAGTACGCTAGCGGACAAAAACACCGGGGAGCTGTTTTTT.

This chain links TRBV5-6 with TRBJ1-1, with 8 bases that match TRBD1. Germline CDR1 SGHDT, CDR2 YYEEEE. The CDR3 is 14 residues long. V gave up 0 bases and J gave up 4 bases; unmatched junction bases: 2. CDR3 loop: CASSLGTGSTEAFF. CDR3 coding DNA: TGTGCCAGCAGCTTGGGGACAGGGAGCACTGAAGCTTTCTTT.

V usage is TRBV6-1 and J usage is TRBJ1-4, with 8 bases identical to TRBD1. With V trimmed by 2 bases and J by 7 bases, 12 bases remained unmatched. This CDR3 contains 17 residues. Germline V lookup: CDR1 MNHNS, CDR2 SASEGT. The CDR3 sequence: CASSERAGGISSEKLFF. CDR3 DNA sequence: TGTGCCAGCAGTGAAAGGGCAGGGGGCATCTCGAGTGAAAAACTGTTTTTT.

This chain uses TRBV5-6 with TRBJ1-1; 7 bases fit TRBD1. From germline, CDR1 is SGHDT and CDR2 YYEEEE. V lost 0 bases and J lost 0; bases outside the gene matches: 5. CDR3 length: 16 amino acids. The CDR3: CASSLEGAAMNTEAFF. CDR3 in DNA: TGTGCCAGCAGCTTGGAGGGGGCTGCCATGAACACTGAAGCTTTCTTT. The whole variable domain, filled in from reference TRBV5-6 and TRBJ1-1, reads DAGVTQSPTHLIKTRGQQVTLRCSPKSGHDTVSWYQQALGQGPQFIFQYYEEEERQRGNFPDRFSGHQFPNYSSELNVNALLLGDSALYLCASSLEGAAMNTEAFFGQGTRLTVV.

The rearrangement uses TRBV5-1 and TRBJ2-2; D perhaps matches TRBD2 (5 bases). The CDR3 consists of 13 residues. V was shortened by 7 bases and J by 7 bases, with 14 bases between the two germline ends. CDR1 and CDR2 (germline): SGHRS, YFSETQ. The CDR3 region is CASAPGRDGELFF. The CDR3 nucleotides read TGCGCCAGCGCTCCGGGAAGGGACGGGGAGCTGTTTTTT. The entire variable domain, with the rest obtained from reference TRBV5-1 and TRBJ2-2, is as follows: KAGVTQTPRYLIKTRGQQVTLSCSPISGHRSVSWYQQTPGQGLQFLFEYFSETQRNKGNFPGRFSGRQFSNSRSEMNVSTLELGDSALYLCASAPGRDGELFFGEGSRLTVL.

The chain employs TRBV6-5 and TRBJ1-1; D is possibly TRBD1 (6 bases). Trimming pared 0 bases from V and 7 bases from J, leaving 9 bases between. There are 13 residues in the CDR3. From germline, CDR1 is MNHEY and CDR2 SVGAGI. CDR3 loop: CASSYSGTHEAFF. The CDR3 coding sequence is TGTGCCAGCAGTTACTCAGGGACACATGAAGCTTTCTTT.